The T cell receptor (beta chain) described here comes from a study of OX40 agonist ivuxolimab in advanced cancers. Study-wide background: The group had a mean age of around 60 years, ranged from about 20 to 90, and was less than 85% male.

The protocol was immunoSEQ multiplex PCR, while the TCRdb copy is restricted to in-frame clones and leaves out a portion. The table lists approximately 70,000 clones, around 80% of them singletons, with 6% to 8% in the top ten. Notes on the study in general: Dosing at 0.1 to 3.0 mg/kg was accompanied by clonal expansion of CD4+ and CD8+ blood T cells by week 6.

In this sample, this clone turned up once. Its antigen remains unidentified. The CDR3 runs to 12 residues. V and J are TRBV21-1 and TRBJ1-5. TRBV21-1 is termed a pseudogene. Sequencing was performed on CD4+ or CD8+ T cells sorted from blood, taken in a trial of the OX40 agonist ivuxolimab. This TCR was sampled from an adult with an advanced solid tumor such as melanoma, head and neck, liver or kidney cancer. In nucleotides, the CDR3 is TGTGCCAGGGAGGGGGGAGATCAGCCCCAGCATTTT. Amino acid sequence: CAREGGDQPQHF.